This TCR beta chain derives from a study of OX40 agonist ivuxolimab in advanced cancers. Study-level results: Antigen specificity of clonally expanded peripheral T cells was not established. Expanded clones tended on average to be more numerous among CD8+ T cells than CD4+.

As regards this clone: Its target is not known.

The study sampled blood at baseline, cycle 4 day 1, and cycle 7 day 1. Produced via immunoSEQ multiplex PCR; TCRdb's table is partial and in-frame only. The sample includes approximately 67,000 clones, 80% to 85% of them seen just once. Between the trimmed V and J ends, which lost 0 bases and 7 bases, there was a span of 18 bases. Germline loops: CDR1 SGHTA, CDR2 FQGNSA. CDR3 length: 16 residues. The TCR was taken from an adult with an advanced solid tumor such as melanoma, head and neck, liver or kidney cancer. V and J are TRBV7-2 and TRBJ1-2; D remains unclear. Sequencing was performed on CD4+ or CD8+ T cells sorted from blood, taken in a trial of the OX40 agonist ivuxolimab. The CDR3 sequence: CASSLALSTVGGGYTF. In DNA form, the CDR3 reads TGTGCCAGCAGCTTAGCGCTTTCAACCGTTGGTGGTGGCTACACCTTC.